These 30 T cell receptor beta chains originate from one sample sequenced in a study of CD8 T cells in Susac syndrome. RNA in amounts of roughly 0.5 to 1 ug was reverse transcribed with random hexamers. TCRdb re-analysed the immunoSEQ multiplex PCR reads in MiXCR, keeping a single row per CDR3 protein. The table includes some 300,000 distinct CDR3 sequences, 89% detected once. The sample consisted of CD8+ T cells from PBMCs. These receptor sequences come from a human donor with multiple sclerosis.

The chain combines TRBV7-9 with TRBJ2-1, with 11 bases fitting TRBD2. The CDR3 has 15 residues. Germline CDR1 SEHNR, CDR2 FQNEAQ (reference sequence). V was clipped by 7 bases and J by 6 bases; unmatched bases: 8. CDR3 DNA sequence: TGTGCCAGCATCCGCGACCTAGCGGGGGGCAATGAGCAGTTCTTC. As protein: CASIRDLAGGNEQFF.

This clonotype is a singleton in its sample. The chain has TRBV4-1 and TRBJ1-1, with D unclear. The germline V and J ends were trimmed by 0 bases and 0 bases, with 11 bases remaining between them. CDR1 is MGHRA and CDR2 is YSYEKL in the germline V gene. This CDR3 region has 16 residues. This chain's CDR3 is CASSQDRALLNTEAFF. CDR3 DNA: TGCGCCAGCAGCCAAGACAGAGCCTTGTTGAACACTGAAGCTTTCTTT.

V is TRBV6-2 or TRBV6-3 and J is TRBJ2-1; TRBD2 matches at 8 bases. CDR1 is MNHEY, CDR2 SVGEGT, per germline. CDR3 length equals 16 residues. Trimming removed 5 bases from V and 7 bases from J; junction bases left unmatched: 13. The CDR3: CASSQTRVGGRNEQFF. The DNA for the CDR3 is TGTGCCAGCAGTCAAACTAGGGTGGGCGGGAGGAATGAGCAGTTCTTC.

The chain joins TRBV7-9 to TRBJ2-5; TRBD2 matches 9 bases. Germline lookup yields CDR1 SEHNR and CDR2 FQNEAQ (reference sequence). After removal of 5 bases from V and 1 base from J, the junction contained 11 bases not matched to a gene. The CDR3 is 17 residues long. CDR3 sequence: CASSVPPGGRAQETQYF. CDR3 in DNA: TGTGCCAGCAGCGTCCCACCCGGCGGGAGGGCCCAAGAGACCCAGTACTTC.

The chain uses TRBV3-1 and TRBJ2-1; no reliable D call. V lost 2 bases and J 0 bases, leaving 8 bases between the germline ends. This CDR3 spans 15 amino acids. Per the germline V gene, CDR1 is LGHDT and CDR2 is YNNKEL (reference sequence). CDR3 region: CASSQLLVSYNEQFF. CDR3 sequence (DNA): TGTGCCAGCAGCCAATTGCTGGTCTCCTACAATGAGCAGTTCTTC.

This chain uses TRBV27 with TRBJ2-3; 7 nucleotides line up with TRBD1. V was clipped by 6 bases and J by 4 bases; unmatched bases: 4. CDR3 length: 13 residues. Germline CDR1 and CDR2: MNHEY and SMNVEV (reference sequence). The DNA of the CDR3 is TGTGCCAGCAGCCGGACAGGCCCAGATACGCAGTATTTT. As protein: CASSRTGPDTQYF.

The chain uses TRBV6-2 or TRBV6-3 and TRBJ2-1; 7 bases are shared with TRBD1. V lost 7 bases to trimming and J lost 4 bases; unmatched junction nucleotides: 7. This CDR3 spans 14 amino acids. CDR1 MNHEY and CDR2 SVGEGT come from the germline V gene. CDR3 sequence (DNA): TGTGCCAGCACCATAGGGACAGCTTACAATGAGCAGTTCTTC. Encoded protein: CASTIGTAYNEQFF.

This rearrangement joins TRBV4-2 to TRBJ2-7; the D is unclear. Trimming removed 1 base at V and 9 bases at J, with 7 bases between. This CDR3 contains 11 residues. Germline V gives CDR1 LGHNA, CDR2 YNFKEQ. Written as DNA, the CDR3 is TGTGCCAGCAGCCAAGGACTTCGGCAGTACTTC. Translation: CASSQGLRQYF.

This rearrangement joins TRBV18 to TRBJ2-5; D gene unclear. Trimming removed 6 bases from V and 5 bases from J, with 7 bases in between. Germline loops: CDR1 KGHSH, CDR2 LQKENI. The CDR3 has 11 amino acids. The CDR3 bases are TGTGCCAGCTCGGCCCGGGAGACCCAGTACTTC. This sequence encodes CASSARETQYF.

The chain combines TRBV2 with TRBJ2-1, with 12 bases that match TRBD2. CDR1 is SNHLY and CDR2 is FYNNEI in the germline V gene. Trimming removed 8 bases from V and 7 bases from J; junction bases left unmatched: 6. This CDR3 has 14 amino acids. The chain's CDR3 is CASRGLAGLNEQFF. The CDR3 DNA sequence: TGTGCCAGCCGAGGACTAGCGGGATTAAATGAGCAGTTCTTC.

This clonotype appeared once. The V and J genes are TRBV7-9 and TRBJ1-2; TRBD1 aligns across 7 bases. Losses at the gene ends were 4 bases for V and 0 bases for J; bases not matched to a gene: 5. This CDR3 has 15 amino acids. Germline CDR1 and CDR2: SEHNR and FQNEAQ (reference sequence). CDR3 in amino acids: CASSSGGVTNYGYTF. The DNA of the CDR3 is TGTGCCAGCAGCTCAGGGGGGGTTACTAACTATGGCTACACCTTC.

The chain recombines TRBV2 with TRBJ2-1, with D uncertain. CDR1 and CDR2 from the germline V gene are SNHLY and FYNNEI. The V gene lost 4 bases and the J gene lost 3 bases, with 13 bases spanning the gap. CDR3 size: 15 residues. The CDR3: CASSGSLRNYNEQFF. CDR3 nucleotides: TGTGCCAGCAGTGGATCTCTCCGGAACTACAATGAGCAGTTCTTC. Full variable domain (missing parts from reference TRBV2 and TRBJ2-1): EPEVTQTPSHQVTQMGQEVILRCVPISNHLYFYWYRQILGQKVEFLVSFYNNEISEKSEIFDDQFSVERPDGSNFTLKIRSTKLEDSAMYFCASSGSLRNYNEQFFGPGTRLTVL.

V gene TRBV20-1 combines with J gene TRBJ2-7; D is possibly TRBD1 (6 bases). Germline V CDR1 and CDR2: DFQATT, SNEGSKA (reference sequence). The CDR3 runs 15 residues. Trimming shortened V by 0 bases and J by 6 bases, and 18 bases separated the two germline ends. DNA for the CDR3: TGCAGTGCTAGAGACATACAGGGTTGGATAGGCGAGCAGTACTTC. This sequence encodes CSARDIQGWIGEQYF.

The rearrangement links TRBV2 to TRBJ2-7, with unresolved D. The CDR3 is made up of 14 amino acids. With 2 bases removed from V and 0 bases from J, the gap between germline ends came to 8 bases. Per the germline V gene, CDR1 is SNHLY and CDR2 is FYNNEI. This CDR3 is CASSESGPSYEQYF. CDR3 DNA: TGTGCCAGCAGTGAATCGGGCCCCTCCTACGAGCAGTACTTC. The full variable domain, completed using reference TRBV2 and TRBJ2-7, is EPEVTQTPSHQVTQMGQEVILRCVPISNHLYFYWYRQILGQKVEFLVSFYNNEISEKSEIFDDQFSVERPDGSNFTLKIRSTKLEDSAMYFCASSESGPSYEQYFGPGTRLTVT.

This chain connects TRBV7-9 to TRBJ1-5, with D uncertain. This CDR3 is 14 amino acids long. V lost 2 bases to trimming and J lost 3 bases, with 8 bases between them. The V gene's germline CDR1 is SEHNR and CDR2 FQNEAQ (reference sequence). CDR3 amino acids: CASSLLGINQPQHF. CDR3 coding DNA: TGTGCCAGCAGCTTATTGGGGATCAATCAGCCCCAGCATTTT.

This clonotype appeared a single time. The rearrangement links TRBV30 to TRBJ2-7; D might be TRBD1 (6 bases). V was clipped by 3 bases and J by 4 bases, with 19 bases between them. CDR3 length equals 15 residues. Per germline, CDR1 GTSNPN and CDR2 SVGIG (reference sequence). The CDR3 bases are TGTGCCTGGAGACCCCCGGGACACCCCCTTTACGAGCAGTACTTC. Translation: CAWRPPGHPLYEQYF.

This chain uses TRBV30 with TRBJ2-5; 8 bases line up with TRBD1. Trimming at V came to 1 base and at J to 2 bases, leaving 3 bases not matched to a gene. Germline values: CDR1 GTSNPN, CDR2 SVGIG (reference sequence). CDR3 size: 14 residues. In nucleotides, the CDR3 is TGTGCCTGGAGTGGTAGGACAGGGCAAGAGACCCAGTACTTC. This codes for CAWSGRTGQETQYF.

V is TRBV7-9 and J is TRBJ2-6; D is undetermined. The ends were cut back, 3 bases at V and 2 bases at J, with 14 bases in the middle. Per germline, CDR1 SEHNR and CDR2 FQNEAQ (reference sequence). The CDR3 has 17 residues. As DNA, the CDR3 is TGTGCCAGCAGCTTTCGGACCGGGCTGGCTGGGGCCAACGTCCTGACTTTC. This gives the protein CASSFRTGLAGANVLTF.

This chain connects TRBV20-1 to TRBJ2-1; TRBD2 aligns across 8 bases. The CDR3 has 16 residues. V lost 3 bases, J lost 7 bases, and 14 bases stayed unmatched. Germline V gene sequence: CDR1 DFQATT, CDR2 SNEGSKA (reference sequence). CDR3 nucleotides: TGCAGTGCTAGTCCCCCATCCGGGACTAGAGTAAATGAGCAGTTCTTC. It translates to CSASPPSGTRVNEQFF.

The V and J genes are TRBV29-1 and TRBJ2-5, with 7 positions matching TRBD2. The junction had 2 bases not matched to a gene; V was cut back by 4 bases and J by 3 bases. The CDR3 is made up of 12 amino acids. The germline V gene encodes CDR1 SQVTM and CDR2 ANQGSEA. The CDR3 region is CSVAGGKETQYF. The CDR3 DNA follows: TGCAGCGTTGCCGGGGGGAAAGAGACCCAGTACTTC.

This clonotype was recorded a few times. The chain has TRBV6-5 and TRBJ1-1; D not certain. From germline, CDR1 is MNHEY and CDR2 SVGAGI. Trimming took off 5 bases at V and 1 base at J, with 11 bases between the two ends. The CDR3 has 14 amino acids. CDR3 region: CASSLGPGNTEAFF. In nucleotides, the CDR3 is TGTGCCAGCAGTCTGGGTCCCGGGAACACTGAAGCTTTCTTT.

The rearrangement joins TRBV7-8 to TRBJ2-1; TRBD2 matches 9 bases. Germline trimming cut 1 base from V and 0 bases from J; bases unmatched to any gene: 10. Germline V gene lookup returns CDR1 SGHVS and CDR2 FQNEAQ. The CDR3 has 19 residues. The CDR3 bases are TGTGCCAGCAGCTTAGGGTTAGCGGGGGCCCCGAGCTCCTACAATGAGCAGTTCTTC. Encoded protein: CASSLGLAGAPSSYNEQFF.

This clonotype was detected only a few times. This may stem from a read error, because a much larger clone lies one nucleotide away. This chain connects TRBV3-1 to TRBJ2-7; 8 bases match TRBD1. The J segment lost 0 bases and the V segment lost 4 bases, leaving 2 bases of the junction unmatched. The germline V gene encodes CDR1 LGHDT and CDR2 YNNKEL (reference sequence). The CDR3 sequence is 14 residues long. The CDR3 region has the DNA TGTGCCAGCAGCCGGGACAGGAGCTCCTACGAGCAGTACTTC. Its translation is CASSRDRSSYEQYF.

V gene TRBV28 combines with J gene TRBJ2-7, with 7 nucleotides matching TRBD2. CDR1 and CDR2 (germline): MDHEN, SYDVKM. After removal of 3 bases from V and 3 bases from J, the junction contained 8 bases not matched to a gene. CDR3 length: 15 residues. CDR3 bases: TGTGCCAGCAGTTTTAGGGGAACTAGCGACTACGAGCAGTACTTC. As protein: CASSFRGTSDYEQYF.

V gene TRBV5-6 combines with J gene TRBJ2-7; D is undetermined. CDR1 SGHDT and CDR2 YYEEEE come from the germline V gene. CDR3 length: 15 residues. Trimming cost V 2 bases and J 2 bases, with 14 bases left between them. CDR3 residues: CASSFGVWRTYEQYF. The CDR3, as DNA: TGTGCCAGCAGCTTTGGGGTGTGGCGAACCTACGAGCAGTACTTC.

This clonotype was detected only once. This chain links TRBV7-6 with TRBJ2-7, with TRBD1 identical over 9 bases. The CDR3 is made up of 13 amino acids. V shed 5 bases, J shed 6 bases, and the junction held 5 bases outside the gene matches. Germline V gene sequence: CDR1 SGHVS, CDR2 FNYEAQ. The CDR3 DNA is TGTGCCAGCAGCCCGACGGGACAGGGCGAGCAGTACTTC. Translation gives CASSPTGQGEQYF.

The chain joins TRBV6-2 or TRBV6-3 to TRBJ2-1; either TRBD1 or TRBD2 may fit D (7 bases each). The CDR3 runs 15 residues. The germline gives CDR1 MNHEY, CDR2 SVGEGT. V lost 4 bases and J lost 3, with 13 bases in between. For the CDR3, the DNA is TGTGCCAGCAGTTCACAGGGGAGGGGCTACAATGAGCAGTTCTTC. As protein: CASSSQGRGYNEQFF.

V usage is TRBV9 and J usage is TRBJ2-7, with 9 bases matching TRBD1. The germline CDR1 and CDR2 sequences are SGDLS and YYNGEE. The junction had 9 bases not matched to a gene; V was cut back by 3 bases and J by 5 bases. The CDR3 covers 15 residues. CDR3 sequence: CASSGDRGAPHEQYF. Written as DNA, the CDR3 is TGTGCCAGCAGCGGAGACAGGGGGGCCCCACACGAGCAGTACTTC.

The rearrangement joins TRBV12-3 or TRBV12-4 to TRBJ1-5; 8 bases line up with TRBD1. The CDR3 has 19 amino acids. J lost 0 bases, V lost 6 bases, and 16 bases had no gene match. The CDR3 here is CASSRRQGLLLNSNQPQHF. CDR3 bases: TGTGCCAGCAGCCGTAGACAGGGGCTCCTTCTAAATAGCAATCAGCCCCAGCATTTT.

The genes are TRBV20-1 and TRBJ1-6, with D perhaps TRBD1 (6 bases). The CDR3 covers 13 residues. Germline CDR1 reads DFQATT; CDR2 reads SNEGSKA (reference sequence). V lost 5 bases and J 9 bases, leaving 14 bases between the germline ends. CDR3 sequence reads: CSAPGGQGSPLHF. DNA of the CDR3: TGCAGTGCTCCGGGGGGGCAAGGTTCACCCCTCCACTTT.